The 23 T cell receptor beta chains given below trace back to one sample, sequenced in a study of T cell repertoires in cytomegalovirus infection. TCRdb recomputed calls from the reads with MiXCR, one row per CDR3 protein. The table has 200,000 to 250,000 distinct CDR3 sequences, roughly 12% seen once. Sequencing used PBMCs. The receptors here all came from a human donor in good health (CMV status not recorded). Some clones in this sample may be carry-over from other donors' samples.

This clonotype has only a few counts. This chain uses TRBV20-1 with TRBJ1-4, with no clear D. Looked up from germline, CDR1 is DFQATT and CDR2 is SNEGSKA (reference sequence). V was shortened by 6 bases and J by 7 bases, with 24 bases between the two germline ends. CDR3 length equals 16 residues. The CDR3 loop reads CSAASRSPDGGEKLFF. CDR3 in DNA: TGCAGTGCGGCGAGCAGGTCACCAGATGGAGGTGAAAAACTGTTTTTT.

The rearrangement links TRBV28 to TRBJ2-2; tentative D call: TRBD2 (6 bases). There are 16 residues in the CDR3. Germline V lookup: CDR1 MDHEN, CDR2 SYDVKM. The germline V and J ends were trimmed by 6 bases and 4 bases, with 18 bases remaining between them. CDR3 nucleotides: TGTGCCAGCAGCCGGGCGACGGGACTCGGCACCGGGGAGCTGTTTTTT. Encoded protein: CASSRATGLGTGELFF.

This clonotype has at least ten counts. This chain joins TRBV6-2 or TRBV6-3 and TRBJ2-7, with D maybe TRBD2 (6 bases). Germline V gene data show CDR1 as MNHEY and CDR2 as SVGEGT. The ends were cut back, 6 bases at V and 4 bases at J, with 13 bases in the middle. The CDR3 has 13 residues. The CDR3, as DNA: TGTGCCAGCAGGCGGGACGGACCTTACGAGCAGTACTTC. Translation: CASRRDGPYEQYF.

The sample holds many counts of this clonotype. V and J are TRBV7-3 and TRBJ2-1, with TRBD2 matching 8 bases. The CDR3 runs 18 residues. Germline lookup yields CDR1 SGHTA and CDR2 FQGTGA. Unmatched junction bases numbered 15, after V lost 1 base and J lost 7 bases. CDR3 sequence (DNA): TGTGCCAGCAGCTTAAGGGCGGGGGGCTATAACGCTTATAATGAGCAGTTCTTC. Its translation: CASSLRAGGYNAYNEQFF.

This clonotype was detected a few times. This chain links TRBV3-1 with TRBJ2-4; tentative D call: TRBD2 (6 bases). V gave up 0 bases and J gave up 8 bases, with 17 bases separating them. Germline CDR1 reads LGHDT; CDR2 reads YNNKEL (reference sequence). The CDR3 length is 16 residues. The CDR3 DNA sequence: TGTGCCAGCAGCCAAGATTGGCCAGAGGAGGGGCACATTCAGTACTTC. This translates into CASSQDWPEEGHIQYF.

This clonotype has only a few counts. The chain has TRBV7-3 and TRBJ1-5; D ambiguous. Germline V gene data show CDR1 as SGHTA and CDR2 as FQGTGA. Trimming cost V 5 bases and J 6 bases, with 11 bases left between them. This CDR3 is built from 13 residues. The CDR3 DNA reads TGTGCCAGCAGCAGGGATAAGGGTCAGCCCCAGCATTTT. Translating it yields CASSRDKGQPQHF. Using reference TRBV7-3 and TRBJ1-5 for the parts outside the CDR3, the full variable domain is GAGVSQTPSNKVTEKGKYVELRCDPISGHTALYWYRQSLGQGPEFLIYFQGTGAADDSGLPNDRFFAVRPEGSVSTLKIQRTERGDSAVYLCASSRDKGQPQHFGDGTRLSIL.

Ten or more counts support this clonotype. The V gene is TRBV12-3 or TRBV12-4, the J gene TRBJ1-1; no clear D gene. The CDR3 has 16 amino acids. The V end lost 6 bases, the J end lost 2 bases, and 19 bases lay between the germline ends. Here the CDR3 DNA reads TGTGCCAGCAGCACCCGTCGAGCAGGCCCTAACACTGAAGCTTTCTTT. This translates into CASSTRRAGPNTEAFF.

Here the CDR3 DNA reads TGTGCCAGCAGTTTGGGGGAGTACGAGCAGTACTTC. It translates to CASSLGEYEQYF. J is TRBJ2-7 and V is TRBV28; D tentatively reads TRBD1 or TRBD2 (5 bases each). The CDR3 runs to 12 residues. Germline loops: CDR1 MDHEN, CDR2 SYDVKM. The germline V and J ends were trimmed by 3 bases and 4 bases, with 7 bases remaining between them.

In the case of this clonotype: Given a much more abundant clone one base away, this may be a read error. This chain links TRBV19 with TRBJ2-5; 8 bases agree with TRBD1. Trimming removed 2 bases from V and 4 bases from J; junction bases left unmatched: 6. This CDR3 is built from 15 residues. CDR1 LNHDA and CDR2 SQIVND come from the germline V gene (reference sequence). The CDR3 DNA reads as TGTGCCAGTAGTATATCGGGACAGGAGATAGAGACCCAGTACTTC. This translates into CASSISGQEIETQYF.

The CDR3 region is CASSSSRGGTGYSPLHF. CDR3 nucleotide sequence: TGTGCCAGCAGCTCCTCGAGGGGAGGGACAGGGTATTCACCCCTCCACTTT. This chain connects TRBV13 to TRBJ1-6, with 9 positions matching TRBD1. CDR3 length equals 17 residues. Germline V gene data show CDR1 as PRHDT and CDR2 as FYEKMQ (reference sequence). V trimming: 4 bases; J trimming: 8 bases; junction bases outside the gene matches: 12. Supplemented by reference TRBV13 and TRBJ1-6, the full variable domain reads AAGVIQSPRHLIKEKRETATLKCYPIPRHDTVYWYQQGPGQDPQFLISFYEKMQSDKGSIPDRFSAQQFSDYHSELNMSSLELGDSALYFCASSSSRGGTGYSPLHFGNGTRLTVT.

The V and J genes are TRBV20-1 and TRBJ2-7, with D possibly being TRBD1 (6 bases). The CDR3 sequence is 15 residues long. CDR1 and CDR2 from the germline V gene are DFQATT and SNEGSKA (reference sequence). Trimming left V 3 bases short and J 1 base short, with 16 bases between. CDR3 coding DNA: TGCAGTGCTAGTATGTTCGGGACATTGTCCTACGAGCAGTACTTC. Translated, it gives CSASMFGTLSYEQYF.

This clonotype was picked up a small number of times. This chain joins TRBV20-1 and TRBJ2-7; tentatively, D is TRBD1 (6 bases). The germline gives CDR1 DFQATT, CDR2 SNEGSKA (reference sequence). Deletions cut 1 base from V and 7 bases from J, with 8 bases between. This CDR3 spans 11 amino acids. The CDR3 coding sequence is TGCAGTGCTAGAGTTCAGGGGGAGCAGTACTTC. It yields the protein CSARVQGEQYF.

Ten or more counts support this clonotype. The V call is TRBV19, the J call TRBJ1-4; unclear D gene. The V end was cut by 8 bases, the J end by 0 bases, with 10 bases between. Germline assignment: CDR1 LNHDA and CDR2 SQIVND (reference sequence). This CDR3 has 14 residues. CDR3 DNA: TGTGCCAGTGTCGACTCTCCAACTAATGAAAAACTGTTTTTT. This sequence encodes CASVDSPTNEKLFF.

Ten or more counts support this clonotype. The J gene is TRBJ2-6, the V gene TRBV7-2; no clear D. Germline-derived CDR1 and CDR2 are SGHTA and FQGNSA. The CDR3 runs to 18 residues. V lost 5 bases and J 2 bases, leaving 19 bases between the germline ends. This CDR3 reads CASSPNRVLGTGANVLTF. The CDR3 region has the DNA TGTGCCAGCAGCCCAAACCGGGTCTTAGGTACTGGGGCCAACGTCCTGACTTTC.

This clonotype was picked up many times. J is TRBJ2-1 and V is TRBV7-6; D possibly matches TRBD1 or TRBD2 (5 bases each). Trimming stripped 3 bases from V and 5 bases from J, with 11 bases between. CDR1 is SGHVS, CDR2 FNYEAQ, per germline. The CDR3 loop spans 14 amino acids. The CDR3 here is CASSLGRTNNEQFF. CDR3 coding DNA: TGTGCCAGCAGCTTGGGACGGACCAACAATGAGCAGTTCTTC.

This clonotype was recorded at least ten times. The chain combines TRBV4-3 with TRBJ1-4, with unresolved D. Trimming stripped 0 bases from V and 0 bases from J, with 8 bases between. Germline CDR1 is LGHNA and CDR2 is YSLEER. The CDR3 runs 16 residues. CDR3 amino acids: CASSQETPATNEKLFF. The DNA for the CDR3 is TGCGCCAGCAGCCAAGAGACGCCCGCAACTAATGAAAAACTGTTTTTT.

This clonotype was picked up many times. The gene calls are TRBV7-8 and TRBJ2-1; 7 nucleotides match TRBD1. The CDR3 loop spans 16 amino acids. J gave up 5 bases and V 7 bases, and 14 bases lay outside the gene matches. Looked up from germline, CDR1 is SGHVS and CDR2 is FQNEAQ. CDR3 protein: CASTPLPRDRDNEQFF. CDR3 sequence (DNA): TGTGCCAGCACCCCCCTACCGAGGGACAGAGACAATGAGCAGTTCTTC. Combining the CDR3 with reference TRBV7-8 and TRBJ2-1 gives the whole variable domain GAGVSQSPRYKVAKRGQDVALRCDPISGHVSLFWYQQALGQGPEFLTYFQNEAQLDKSGLPSDRFFAERPEGSVSTLKIQRTQQEDSAVYLCASTPLPRDRDNEQFFGPGTRLTVL.

This clonotype has a handful of counts. V gene TRBV20-1 combines with J gene TRBJ2-5; unclear D gene. CDR1 and CDR2 from the germline V gene are DFQATT and SNEGSKA (reference sequence). CDR3 size: 16 residues. V lost 3 bases and J lost 0, with 17 bases in between. CDR3 in DNA: TGCAGTGCTAGGCCCCAAGGCGGCATCTACCAAGAGACCCAGTACTTC. It translates to CSARPQGGIYQETQYF.

This clonotype was seen ten or more times. This chain links TRBV7-2 with TRBJ2-7; maybe TRBD1 (7 bases). Trimming took 3 bases from V and 4 from J, leaving 16 bases between them. This CDR3 comprises 15 residues. Per the germline V gene, CDR1 is SGHTA and CDR2 is FQGNSA. CDR3 nucleotides: TGTGCCAGCAGCTTTCAGGGGGGTCCCTTTTACGAGCAGTACTTC. Amino acid sequence: CASSFQGGPFYEQYF.

This clonotype was counted at least ten times. V and J are TRBV10-3 and TRBJ1-1; D is possibly TRBD1 (5 bases). There are 13 residues in the CDR3. Trimming pared 6 bases from V and 3 bases from J, leaving 11 bases between. Per germline, CDR1 ENHRY and CDR2 SYGVKD. The CDR3 loop is CAISRGVDTEAFF. The CDR3 DNA is TGTGCCATCAGCCGGGGGGTAGACACTGAAGCTTTCTTT.

This clonotype was seen a few times. This chain links TRBV7-9 with TRBJ1-2; maybe TRBD1 (5 bases). The germline gives CDR1 SEHNR, CDR2 FQNEAQ (reference sequence). The CDR3 totals 14 residues. V dropped 5 bases and J dropped 6 bases, with 16 bases sitting between them. The CDR3 sequence is CASSPPEGWNGYTF. The CDR3 DNA is TGTGCCAGCAGCCCCCCGGAGGGGTGGAATGGCTACACCTTC.

This clonotype was seen repeatedly, ten times or more. The J gene is TRBJ1-2, the V gene TRBV7-2; no firm D call. The CDR3 totals 14 residues. V lost 4 bases and J 2 bases, leaving 11 bases between the germline ends. Looked up from germline, CDR1 is SGHTA and CDR2 is FQGNSA. DNA of the CDR3: TGTGCCAGCAGCTCCCCCGTGGGGAACTATGGCTACACCTTC. Its protein is CASSSPVGNYGYTF.

This clonotype was seen repeatedly, ten times or more. This chain uses TRBV7-9 with TRBJ2-3; D not certain. The CDR3 has 14 amino acids. V lost 5 bases and J 2 bases, leaving 11 bases between the germline ends. Germline lookup yields CDR1 SEHNR and CDR2 FQNEAQ (reference sequence). The CDR3 here is CASSPSTYTDTQYF. Written as DNA, the CDR3 is TGTGCCAGCAGCCCATCGACATACACAGATACGCAGTATTTT.